One sample yielded the 21 T cell receptor beta chains listed below, sequenced in a study of identical twins. TCRdb independently ran MiXCR on the 5' RACE reads; one entry per CDR3 protein. The sample records 1.5 million to 2 million distinct CDR3 sequences, less than 40% being singletons. The material sequenced was cord blood. All receptors come from a newborn girl in good health.

The chain links TRBV5-1 to TRBJ2-5; no reliable D call. Trimming pared 1 base from V and 1 base from J, leaving 8 bases between. Germline values: CDR1 SGHRS, CDR2 YFSETQ. The CDR3 consists of 14 residues. The DNA for the CDR3 is TGCGCCAGCAGCTTGCTCGTAGGCCAAGAGACCCAGTACTTC. This gives the protein CASSLLVGQETQYF.

This clonotype showed up many times. This sequence joins TRBV20-1 and TRBJ2-1; D unclear. In germline, CDR1 is DFQATT, CDR2 SNEGSKA (reference sequence). V lost 1 base and J 5 bases, leaving 9 bases between the germline ends. The CDR3 loop spans 13 amino acids. The CDR3, as DNA: TGCAGTGCTAGAGGTCCGATCGACAATGAGCAGTTCTTC. It encodes CSARGPIDNEQFF.

The gene calls are TRBV28 and TRBJ2-7; 9 bases are shared with TRBD1. The germline V gene has CDR1 MDHEN and CDR2 SYDVKM. V lost 2 bases and J lost 4; bases outside the gene matches: 6. The CDR3 runs 15 residues. The CDR3 DNA follows: TGTGCCAGCAGTTTACTTCGACAGGGGGGGTACGAGCAGTACTTC. Translation gives CASSLLRQGGYEQYF.

J is TRBJ1-1 and V is TRBV6-1; D not certain. Deletions cut 2 bases from V and 6 bases from J, with 7 bases between. This CDR3 spans 12 amino acids. The germline V gene has CDR1 MNHNS and CDR2 SASEGT. The CDR3 nucleotides read TGTGCCAGCAGTGAAAGGCCGGCTGAAGCTTTCTTT. This translates into CASSERPAEAFF.

The gene calls are TRBV11-1 and TRBJ2-1; TRBD1 agrees at 7 bases. The germline gives CDR1 SGHAT, CDR2 FQDESV (reference sequence). The CDR3 length is 14 residues. The V and J ends lost 5 bases and 3 bases, in that order; junction bases with no gene match: 4. The CDR3 region has the DNA TGTGCCAGCAGCCCTGGGACAGACTACAATGAGCAGTTCTTC. It is translated as CASSPGTDYNEQFF.

The chain joins TRBV9 to TRBJ2-3; TRBD2 matches 11 bases. This CDR3 is 15 amino acids long. The trim removed 0 bases at V and 5 bases at J, leaving 2 bases unmatched. Germline V lookup: CDR1 SGDLS, CDR2 YYNGEE. The CDR3 region is CASSVVAGGLDTQYF. CDR3 bases: TGTGCCAGCAGCGTAGTAGCGGGGGGGCTAGATACGCAGTATTTT.

The chain has TRBV20-1 and TRBJ1-2; a weak D match, TRBD1 (6 bases). V was trimmed by 4 bases and J by 6 bases, leaving 18 bases between them. The CDR3 is 14 residues long. Germline values: CDR1 DFQATT, CDR2 SNEGSKA (reference sequence). The CDR3 is CSAKVLRGGDGYTF. The CDR3 DNA reads TGCAGTGCTAAGGTCCTCAGGGGAGGTGATGGCTACACCTTC.

The chain couples TRBV20-1 to TRBJ1-4; D uncertain. Germline assignment: CDR1 DFQATT and CDR2 SNEGSKA (reference sequence). The CDR3 consists of 13 residues. V was cut by 7 bases and J by 0 bases, with 9 bases left in between. DNA for the CDR3: TGCAGTGTTCCACGGACAACTAATGAAAAACTGTTTTTT. It codes for CSVPRTTNEKLFF.

A few counts support this clonotype. The chain is built from TRBV6-1 and TRBJ1-1; D gene uncertain. Per germline, CDR1 MNHNS and CDR2 SASEGT. The CDR3 spans 13 residues. The V end lost 5 bases, the J end lost 3 bases, and 10 bases lay between the germline ends. In DNA, the CDR3 is TGTGCCAGCAGTTCGACAATTGACACTGAAGCTTTCTTT. Its translation: CASSSTIDTEAFF.

For this clonotype: This sequence may be a read error, since a much larger clone differs from it by one base. This chain joins TRBV20-1 and TRBJ2-5, with no clear D. The CDR3 loop spans 12 amino acids. V shed 1 base and J shed 11 bases, with 14 bases lying between them. Germline CDR1 and CDR2: DFQATT and SNEGSKA (reference sequence). Written as DNA, the CDR3 is TGCAGTGCTAGAGTTAACCCCGATGAGCAGTACTTC. It is translated as CSARVNPDEQYF.

This clonotype was picked up a small number of times. A clone one base away is much larger, so this may be a read error. The V call is TRBV7-6, the J call TRBJ1-5; 8 bases are a match to TRBD1. This CDR3 spans 13 amino acids. Losses at the gene ends were 3 bases for V and 6 bases for J; bases not matched to a gene: 1. CDR1 and CDR2 from the germline V gene are SGHVS and FNYEAQ. CDR3 DNA: TGTGCCAGCAGCTTTGGACAGGGTCAGCCCCAGCATTTT. It translates to CASSFGQGQPQHF.

For this clonotype: One junction end disagrees with the germline gene, perhaps due to a read error. The chain has TRBV25-1 and TRBJ2-5, with 8 positions matching TRBD1. CDR3 size: 15 residues. Germline CDR1 reads MGHDK; CDR2 reads SYGVNS. The CDR3 sequence is CASSDPRGRGEAQYF. DNA for the CDR3: TGTGCCAGCAGTGACCCCAGGGGGCGGGGAGAGGCCCAGTACTTC.

The chain links TRBV2 to TRBJ2-1; D may correspond to TRBD1 or TRBD2 (5 bases each). The CDR3 consists of 15 residues. Germline CDR1 SNHLY, CDR2 FYNNEI. Trimming cost V 2 bases and J 6 bases, with 14 bases left between them. CDR3 in amino acids: CASSEPLSGTNEQFF. The CDR3 nucleotides read TGTGCCAGCAGTGAACCCCTTTCCGGGACCAATGAGCAGTTCTTC.

J is TRBJ2-5 and V is TRBV3-1; no clear D. Trimming removed 0 bases from V and 4 bases from J, with 12 bases in between. The CDR3 spans 15 residues. Germline V lookup: CDR1 LGHDT, CDR2 YNNKEL (reference sequence). The CDR3 loop reads CASSQESLSRETQYF. The CDR3 DNA reads as TGTGCCAGCAGCCAAGAGTCCCTCTCTAGAGAGACCCAGTACTTC.

Here the CDR3 DNA reads TGCAGTGCTAGACAGGGGGATGGACATCAGCCCCAGCATTTT. Its protein is CSARQGDGHQPQHF. The V and J genes are TRBV20-1 and TRBJ1-5; 7 bases are a match to TRBD1. The germline V gene has CDR1 DFQATT and CDR2 SNEGSKA (reference sequence). With V trimmed by 2 bases and J by 5 bases, 6 bases remained unmatched. The CDR3 contains 14 residues.

The gene calls are TRBV10-1 and TRBJ2-3, with D possibly matching TRBD2 (6 bases). This CDR3 has 16 residues. From germline, CDR1 is WNHNN and CDR2 SYGVQD (reference sequence). V was clipped by 2 bases and J by 4 bases, with 16 bases between them. CDR3 bases: TGCGCCAGCAGTGAGGGGCCCGGGGGTCGATCAGATACGCAGTATTTT. Translating gives CASSEGPGGRSDTQYF.

This clonotype was observed a handful of times. The chain combines TRBV20-1 with TRBJ2-1; 12 nucleotides align to TRBD2. V shed 5 bases, J shed 9 bases, and the junction held 8 bases outside the gene matches. The CDR3 contains 14 residues. Germline assignment: CDR1 DFQATT and CDR2 SNEGSKA (reference sequence). The CDR3 DNA reads TGCAGTGCTGGGAGCCTAGCGGGGGGGGGTGAGCAGTTCTTC. Its protein is CSAGSLAGGGEQFF.

This clonotype has a single count. The chain uses TRBV2 and TRBJ1-3; D is ambiguous. The germline V and J ends were trimmed by 4 bases and 2 bases, with 15 bases remaining between them. Germline V lookup: CDR1 SNHLY, CDR2 FYNNEI. The CDR3 spans 16 residues. CDR3 protein: CASSVSDVRTGNTIYF. CDR3 DNA sequence: TGTGCCAGCAGTGTCTCAGACGTAAGGACTGGAAACACCATATATTTT. The whole variable domain, filled in from reference TRBV2 and TRBJ1-3, reads EPEVTQTPSHQVTQMGQEVILRCVPISNHLYFYWYRQILGQKVEFLVSFYNNEISEKSEIFDDQFSVERPDGSNFTLKIRSTKLEDSAMYFCASSVSDVRTGNTIYFGEGSWLTVV.

The V gene is TRBV15, the J gene TRBJ2-7; perhaps D is TRBD1 or TRBD2 (7 bases each). V shed 0 bases and J shed 2 bases, with 23 bases lying between them. This CDR3 spans 19 amino acids. From germline, CDR1 is LNHNV and CDR2 YYDKDF (reference sequence). The CDR3 DNA reads TGTGCCACCAGCAGAGATTTGGCTCGGGGGAGGGGGCGGACCTACGAGCAGTACTTC. Amino acid sequence: CATSRDLARGRGRTYEQYF.

In its sample, this clonotype was seen many times. The gene calls are TRBV29-1 and TRBJ2-1; D is uncertain. CDR1 and CDR2 (germline): SQVTM, ANQGSEA. Trimming pared 3 bases from V and 3 bases from J, leaving 18 bases between. The CDR3 covers 16 residues. The CDR3 protein is CSVDSEWPANYNEQFF. The CDR3 DNA sequence: TGCAGCGTTGATTCTGAATGGCCGGCCAACTACAATGAGCAGTTCTTC.

The sample holds a few counts of this clonotype. The genes are TRBV12-3 or TRBV12-4 and TRBJ2-3; D uncertain. The CDR3 has 17 amino acids. V was clipped by 1 base and J by 2 bases, with 16 bases between them. CDR3 DNA sequence: TGTGCCAGCAGTTTAGGACTTTTTTTTTCCTCCACAGATACGCAGTATTTT. This codes for CASSLGLFFSSTDTQYF.